This T cell receptor beta chain derives from a study of Ad26.COV2.S vaccination and SARS-CoV-2 variants. In the study overall: Donor got 5x10^10 or 1x10^11 viral particles of Ad26.COV2.S.

Clones were read by immunoSEQ multiplex PCR, and TCRdb kept only the in-frame ones, dropping some. There are approximately 280,000 clones in the sample; about 89% occur only once, and about 3.1% lies in the top ten. Points from the study as a whole: Whether participants received vaccine or placebo, their non-spike TCR breadth was similar. Those who received the vaccine showed greater spike-specific TCR breadth than those given placebo.

For this clone: Its specificity is unknown.

Treatment denoted: roughly 20 received Ad26.COV2.S at low or high dose, single or two shots; about 5 received placebo; per-sample allocation not given. Sampling was performed 63 days after the first vaccine or placebo injection. The source material was peripheral blood, sampled in a trial of Ad26.COV2.S vaccine versus placebo. The TCR sequence derives from a person aged 18-60 years who received the Ad26.COV2.S COVID-19 vaccine or a placebo.

CDR3: CASSVGTSGTDEQFF. The CDR3, as DNA: TGTGCCAGCAGCGTAGGGACTAGCGGGACCGATGAGCAGTTCTTC. This chain connects TRBV9 to TRBJ2-1; 12 bases fit TRBD2. The CDR3 has 15 amino acids. With 0 bases clipped from V and 8 bases from J, the junction kept 3 bases outside the gene matches. CDR1 SGDLS and CDR2 YYNGEE come from the germline V gene.